What follows describes a single T cell receptor (beta chain). This sample is part of a study of blood T cell repertoires in COVID-19. Across the whole study: From the United States, Italy and Spain came samples of acute and convalescent COVID-19. Sources were T cells, B-cell-depleted T cells, or PBMCs; the material itself was cDNA or gDNA.

CDR1 is SGHRS, CDR2 YFSETQ, per germline. CDR3 length: 13 amino acids. V was trimmed by 5 bases and J by 8 bases, leaving 13 bases between them. In the source study's methods: Scientists estimated how many nucleated cells there were by amplifying reference gene primers. Assay: immunoSEQ multiplex PCR; the TCRdb copy retains only in-frame clones and omits some. V, J and clone size reflect that table, while D and trimming were determined from the DNA. Among fewer than 350,000 clones listed, approximately 89% were seen once. Sequenced input: peripheral blood. This chain links TRBV5-1 with TRBJ1-4, with a possible D match to TRBD1 (5 bases). The sequence was collected from a middle-aged man with active or convalescent COVID-19. This CDR3 is CASRPPGREKLFF. The CDR3 region has the DNA TGCGCCAGCAGGCCTCCAGGGAGGGAAAAACTGTTTTTT.